This T cell receptor (beta chain) was recovered during a study of human T cells and chemical hapten exposure (dated by TCRdb to the early 2020s). Study-wide context: For sensitization, 2% DPC in acetone was applied to an approximately 2 cm by approximately 2 cm area of upper inner arm skin. Patients additionally received weekly therapeutic DPC doses to the scalp throughout the roughly 24-week study period. In alopecia patients, the study followed how the peripheral blood TCR repertoire changed in vivo over primary and secondary sensitization to diphenylcyclopropenone (DPC), a hapten. Patch testing on the upper back used Finn chambers containing 0.01% DPC, with scoring done after 6 days according to International Contact Dermatitis Research Group standards. Blood for TCR sequencing was provided by twenty-nine alopecia patients at one to four time points (pre-sensitization, 2, 6 and 24 weeks). Libraries were combined into a pool for sequencing, and differences in TCR yield between samples came mainly from small differences in library volumes within the pool. Blood was sampled from patients pre-sensitization (week 0) and at 2, 6 and about 24 weeks after DPC sensitization. The patient cohort, mostly female, included alopecia areata with under or over 50% scalp involvement, alopecia totalis and alopecia universalis. The research as a whole found: The number of PT1 expanded TCRs positively correlated with patch test score, significant at thresholds 8, 16 and 32 but not 4. Repeated subsampling changed both the strength of the expansion versus patch-test correlation and the threshold at which the correlation became significant. No change with DPC sensitization was found in the number of TCRs above 1 in 1000 frequency, and no evidence of global repertoire structure alterations was found. Because every patient had alopecia, a presumed autoimmune disease, the patients' immune response might differ from that of healthy individuals. Significantly more large CDR3 similarity clusters were formed by expanded TCRs than by pre-sensitization or healthy control sets, consistent with antigen-driven responses.

This clonotype was observed a handful of times. It lacks a known antigen. Base qualities were left out, and no much larger clone turns up one base away. The library was produced with RACE. Instrument on record: NextSeq 500. During library preparation, unique molecular identifiers were attached to individual cDNA molecules so that TCRs could be counted in a quantitative, reproducible way. Each blood RNA sample was used to sequence both TCR alpha and TCR beta chains. As for the original processing: The median number of TCRs per sample was 90,000 to 100,000, ranging from roughly 23,224 to 690,600. The Decombinator software suite was used to annotate the V, J and CDR3 of the TCR reads. For the PS versus PT1 abundance plots, all samples were subsampled to the same number of TCRs (28,000). TCRs were defined as expanded if absent before sensitization and observed at least eight times at the 2-week time point. The raw public reads went through TCRdb reprocessing: fastp at Q25, MiXCR clone calling, in-frame beta chains kept. Identical CDR3 protein sequences are pooled into one entry, listed with their most common genes and DNA. TCRdb, rather than the study authors, made the V and J calls. This sample gives approximately 80,000 distinct CDR3 sequences in total; about 10% of them show up just once. Around 4% of the sample rests with the top ten.

In the paper's terms, the time point label means: patch test 1, 2 weeks after DPC sensitization. The sample's treatment or condition label, decoded: therapeutic diphenylcyclopropenone sensitization with weekly scalp DPC. At each patch-test visit, blood was drawn before the patch test was applied. Patients were considered eligible if aged 18 to 70, diagnosed with alopecia and deemed suitable for DPC therapy, and patients were excluded if pregnant. Total RNA was isolated from unfractionated whole blood collected in Tempus Blood RNA tubes. Trimming leaves V shorter by 3 bases and J shorter by 4 bases, with the junction holding 8 bases beyond the gene matches. CDR1 and CDR2 are read off the germline V gene (reference sequence) as GTSNPN and SVGIG. The CDR3 measures 15 amino acids from cysteine to phenylalanine. Here the CDR3 DNA is all that survives: 45 bases in frame from base 1.

This TCR derives from a woman in her forties or fifties with alopecia areata. Some clones in this sample may be carry-over from other donors' samples. Recombination joined TRBV30 with TRBJ2-1, and TRBD2 aligns with 8 junction nucleotides. The sample in question was whole blood, obtained in connection with sensitization to the hapten diphenylcyclopropenone (DPC). In nucleotide form, the sequence is TGTGCCTGGAGCCACGGGGGGGGCCTTTACAATGAGCAGTTCTTC. This is translated as CAWSHGGGLYNEQFF. When the CDR3 is completed using the reference TRBV30 and TRBJ2-1 genes on either side, the full variable domain is SQTIHQWPATLVQPVGSPLSLECTVEGTSNPNLYWYRQAAGRGLQLLFYSVGIGQISSEVPQNLSASRPQDRQFILSSKKLLLSDSGFYLCAWSHGGGLYNEQFFGPGTRLTVL.